The 30 T cell receptor beta chains presented below share a single source sample, sequenced in a study of shared clonotypes between healthy human individuals. This table comes from immunoSEQ multiplex PCR, and its TCRdb copy is limited to in-frame clones, with some not included. The sample lists about 490,000 clones, 60% to 85% seen once, with 10% to 15% in the top ten. Input material: PBMCs. These receptor sequences come from a middle-aged woman in good health. Some clones in this sample may be carry-over from other donors' samples.

With respect to this clone: Within the sample, other DNA sequences also encode this same CDR3. The chain is built from TRBV5-1 and TRBJ2-7; 7 bases match TRBD1. The germline V gene encodes CDR1 SGHRS and CDR2 YFSETQ. V lost 0 bases to trimming and J lost 1 base; unmatched junction nucleotides: 4. CDR3 length: 15 residues. The CDR3 bases are TGCGCCAGCAGCTTGGGGGACAGCCGATCCTACGAGCAGTACTTC. Translation gives CASSLGDSRSYEQYF.

This clone was found many times. Other DNA sequences within the sample encode an identical CDR3. V gene TRBV6-1 combines with J gene TRBJ2-3, with 9 bases that match TRBD1. The germline gives CDR1 MNHNS, CDR2 SASEGT. V lost 8 bases, J lost 3 bases, and 6 bases stayed unmatched. The CDR3 totals 14 residues. This CDR3 is CASSPGQGTDTQYF. The CDR3, as DNA: TGTGCCAGCTCCCCAGGACAGGGGACAGATACGCAGTATTTT.

The chain carries TRBV5-4 and TRBJ1-2, with D hard to call. The V end was cut by 4 bases, the J end by 0 bases, with 7 bases between. Germline CDR1 and CDR2: SGHNT and YYREEE (reference sequence). This CDR3 has 13 residues. The CDR3 is CASSPETNYGYTF. DNA of the CDR3: TGTGCCAGCAGCCCGGAGACTAACTATGGCTACACCTTC.

On this clone itself: One base away lies a much larger clone, so this may be a sequencing read error. Other DNA sequences within the sample encode an identical CDR3. The J gene is TRBJ1-1, the V gene TRBV7-8; 8 positions match TRBD1. The CDR3 is made up of 13 amino acids. Germline V CDR1 and CDR2: SGHVS, FQNEAQ. The CDR3 bases are TGCGCCAGCAGCCGGGACAGGCTGATTGAAGCTTTCTTT. Translation gives CASSRDRLIEAFF.

Comments on this clone: This sequence may be a read error, since a much larger clone differs from it by one base. The chain links TRBV2 to TRBJ1-5; the D gene is possibly TRBD1 (6 bases). Germline V gene lookup returns CDR1 SNHLY and CDR2 FYNNEI. The CDR3 runs to 16 residues. The ends were cut back, 10 bases at V and 0 bases at J, with 19 bases in the middle. The CDR3 loop is CATSWKGDYSNQPQHF. DNA of the CDR3: TGTGCCACCTCCTGGAAGGGGGACTATAGCAATCAGCCCCAGCATTTT.

The chain is built from TRBV27 and TRBJ1-5; 7 nucleotides agree with TRBD1. This CDR3 spans 14 amino acids. V gave up 6 bases and J gave up 4 bases; unmatched junction bases: 6. Germline V gene lookup returns CDR1 MNHEY and CDR2 SMNVEV (reference sequence). The CDR3 region has the DNA TGTGCCAGCAGCTGGACAGGCGAAAATCAGCCCCAGCATTTT. Amino acids: CASSWTGENQPQHF.

The chain links TRBV9 to TRBJ1-1, with a weak D call TRBD1 (5 bases). V lost 0 bases to trimming and J lost 1 base, with 10 bases between them. Germline V gene lookup returns CDR1 SGDLS and CDR2 YYNGEE. There are 15 residues in the CDR3. DNA for the CDR3: TGTGCCAGCAGCGTAGATCCACAGGAGAACACTGAAGCTTTCTTT. Its protein is CASSVDPQENTEAFF.

This clone came up a few times. A read error may explain this, as a much larger clone is one base away. This is likely a read error, given that the CDR3 carries no conserved phenylalanine or tryptophan at its end. V usage is TRBV2 and J usage is TRBJ1-5; a possible D gene is TRBD1 (6 bases). This CDR3 has 13 residues. V shed 6 bases and J shed 3 bases, with 9 bases lying between them. The V gene's germline CDR1 is SNHLY and CDR2 FYNNEI. This chain's CDR3 is CASRGDNNQPQHL. For the CDR3, the DNA is TGTGCCAGCAGAGGGGACAACAATCAGCCCCAGCATCTT.

The chain recombines TRBV4-1 with TRBJ2-7; no firm D call. The germline gives CDR1 MGHRA, CDR2 YSYEKL. The CDR3 has 14 residues. V shed 1 base and J shed 3 bases, with 10 bases lying between them. The CDR3 region is CASSQVAEHYEQYF. CDR3 in DNA: TGCGCCAGCAGCCAAGTGGCCGAACACTACGAGCAGTACTTC.

The chain combines TRBV9 with TRBJ2-1; 11 nucleotides line up with TRBD2. J lost 6 bases, V lost 0 bases, and 5 bases had no gene match. CDR3 size: 16 residues. CDR1 and CDR2 from the germline V gene are SGDLS and YYNGEE. The CDR3 sequence is CASSVGPSGRFNEQFF. CDR3 bases: TGTGCCAGCAGCGTAGGCCCTAGCGGGAGGTTCAATGAGCAGTTCTTC.

The chain links TRBV7-8 to TRBJ2-7; either TRBD1 or TRBD2 may fit D (6 bases each). Germline loops: CDR1 SGHVS, CDR2 FQNEAQ. The V end lost 4 bases, the J end lost 7 bases, and 17 bases lay between the germline ends. The CDR3 is made up of 14 amino acids. Here the CDR3 reads CASSSTRGGTEQYF. The CDR3 DNA reads as TGTGCCAGCAGCTCAACCAGGGGAGGTACGGAGCAGTACTTC.

This clone is a singleton in its sample. This chain joins TRBV7-9 and TRBJ2-3, with 7 bases lining up with TRBD2. Trimming cost V 6 bases and J 5 bases; bases outside gene matches: 14. Germline V lookup: CDR1 SEHNR, CDR2 FQNEAQ (reference sequence). The CDR3 length is 16 residues. The CDR3 nucleotides read TGTGCCAGCAGACCCACTAGCGCCAGCGCCCGAGATACGCAGTATTTT. Protein product: CASRPTSASARDTQYF.

For the CDR3, the DNA is TGTGCCAGCAGCTTAAGTGTAGGGGGGGAACAGACCCAGTACTTC. This codes for CASSLSVGGEQTQYF. The genes are TRBV7-7 and TRBJ2-5, with D possibly TRBD2 on 7 matching bases. The germline CDR1 and CDR2 sequences are SSHAT and FNYEAQ (reference sequence). This CDR3 has 15 amino acids. The ends were cut back, 2 bases at V and 6 bases at J, with 16 bases in the middle.

This clone was seen a few times. The V gene is TRBV6-4, the J gene TRBJ2-2; unclear D gene. V dropped 3 bases and J dropped 2 bases, with 10 bases sitting between them. Germline-derived CDR1 and CDR2 are MRHNA and SNTAGT. CDR3 length: 15 amino acids. The CDR3 coding sequence is TGTGCCAGCAGTGAAGAAGAAGGAAACACCGGGGAGCTGTTTTTT. Encoded protein: CASSEEEGNTGELFF.

The chain employs TRBV30 and TRBJ1-6; 8 positions agree with TRBD1. The CDR3 extends over 15 amino acids. Germline loops: CDR1 GTSNPN, CDR2 SVGIG (reference sequence). Trimming at V came to 5 bases and at J to 7 bases, leaving 10 bases not matched to a gene. CDR3 bases: TGTGCCTGGGCACAGGGGGGAACACAGAATTCACCCCTCCACTTT. Its translation: CAWAQGGTQNSPLHF.

The J gene is TRBJ1-5, the V gene TRBV19; the D gene is possibly TRBD1 (6 bases). Per the germline V gene, CDR1 is LNHDA and CDR2 is SQIVND (reference sequence). Between the trimmed V and J ends, which lost 5 bases and 6 bases, there was a span of 14 bases. This CDR3 has 14 residues. The CDR3 DNA reads as TGTGCCAGTAGTCAGGGACACAGGGCTCAGCCCCAGCATTTT. It is translated as CASSQGHRAQPQHF.

V is TRBV5-1 and J is TRBJ1-4; D call uncertain. The CDR3 loop spans 13 amino acids. Germline V gene lookup returns CDR1 SGHRS and CDR2 YFSETQ. Trimming cost V 5 bases and J 0 bases, with 5 bases left between them. CDR3 sequence reads: CASRRATNEKLFF. DNA for the CDR3: TGCGCCAGCAGACGCGCAACTAATGAAAAACTGTTTTTT.

CDR3 residues: CASSRTAAYEQYF. DNA for the CDR3: TGTGCCAGTAGTAGGACAGCCGCCTACGAGCAGTACTTC. J is TRBJ2-7 and V is TRBV19; a weak D match, TRBD1 (6 bases). The CDR3 is made up of 13 amino acids. With 4 bases removed from V and 2 bases from J, the gap between germline ends came to 9 bases. Germline V lookup: CDR1 LNHDA, CDR2 SQIVND (reference sequence).

The chain uses TRBV6-1 and TRBJ1-4; D unresolved. Trimming removed 7 bases from V and 7 bases from J, with 16 bases in between. The germline gives CDR1 MNHNS, CDR2 SASEGT. This CDR3 has 14 residues. Here the CDR3 DNA reads TGTGCCAGCATGCAGCTTATCAACGGTGAAAAACTGTTTTTT. It translates to CASMQLINGEKLFF.

The chain is built from TRBV6-6 and TRBJ2-5; no definite D call. The J call may be in error: the DNA end matches TRBJ2-7 better. CDR1 is MNHNY, CDR2 SVGAGI, per germline (reference sequence). CDR3 length: 14 amino acids. CDR3 loop: CASSYSRQSYEQYF. In DNA form, the CDR3 reads TGTGCCAGCAGTTACTCGCGGCAGTCCTACGAGCAGTACTTC.

This clone was picked up a small number of times. This sequence joins TRBV7-9 and TRBJ2-2, with D perhaps matching TRBD1 (6 bases). Per germline, CDR1 SEHNR and CDR2 FQNEAQ (reference sequence). Trimming removed 2 bases at V and 6 bases at J, with 7 bases between. The CDR3 loop spans 13 amino acids. CDR3 sequence: CASSLSGAGELFF. CDR3 sequence (DNA): TGTGCCAGCAGCTTATCAGGGGCCGGGGAGCTGTTTTTT.

This clone has only a few counts. This chain links TRBV5-5 with TRBJ1-5; D remains ambiguous. The V gene lost 4 bases and the J gene lost 4 bases, with 9 bases spanning the gap. Per germline, CDR1 SGHKS and CDR2 YYEKEE (reference sequence). The CDR3 totals 13 residues. The CDR3 nucleotides are TGTGCCAGCAGCACGAGCACTAATCAGCCCCAGCATTTT. This sequence encodes CASSTSTNQPQHF.

Points on this clone: A clone one base away is much larger, so this may be a read error. Here the CDR3 reads CARSSGLAGVGEQYF. DNA of the CDR3: TGTGCCCGGAGTAGCGGACTAGCGGGAGTGGGCGAGCAGTACTTC. V gene TRBV30 combines with J gene TRBJ2-7; 13 bases line up with TRBD2. This CDR3 contains 15 residues. Germline V gene lookup returns CDR1 GTSNPN and CDR2 SVGIG (reference sequence).

This clone was seen only a few times. The CDR3 DNA follows: TGTGCCTGGACCCCGGACAGGGACACTGAAGCTTTCTTT. This codes for CAWTPDRDTEAFF. V usage is TRBV30 and J usage is TRBJ1-1, with 8 bases matching TRBD1. The CDR3 sequence is 13 residues long. Germline assignment: CDR1 GTSNPN and CDR2 SVGIG (reference sequence). Unmatched junction bases numbered 4, after V lost 4 bases and J lost 3 bases.

This clone is a singleton in its sample. The J gene is TRBJ1-5, the V gene TRBV15, with 7 bases aligning to TRBD1. Germline CDR1 LNHNV, CDR2 YYDKDF (reference sequence). V gave up 4 bases and J gave up 6 bases; unmatched junction bases: 9. The CDR3 is made up of 15 amino acids. CDR3 nucleotide sequence: TGTGCCACCAGCAATAACAGGGGTATGGTTCAGCCCCAGCATTTT. This codes for CATSNNRGMVQPQHF.

In this sample, this clone turned up once. This chain joins TRBV28 and TRBJ2-5, with D possibly matching TRBD1 (5 bases). The CDR3 loop spans 15 amino acids. CDR1 and CDR2 (germline): MDHEN, SYDVKM. Trimming removed 3 bases at V and 1 base at J, with 12 bases between. The CDR3 sequence: CASSFRGSVQETQYF. The CDR3 DNA sequence: TGTGCCAGCAGTTTTAGGGGCAGCGTCCAAGAGACCCAGTACTTC.

About this clone: This CDR3 is also generated by other DNA sequences in the sample. The V call is TRBV5-1, the J call TRBJ2-1, with 8 bases that match TRBD2. V shed 1 base and J 2 bases; nucleotides not matched to a gene: 2. Germline V CDR1 and CDR2: SGHRS, YFSETQ. The CDR3 spans 15 residues. CDR3 DNA: TGCGCCAGCAGCTTGACTAGCGGAACCTACAATGAGCAGTTCTTC. This translates into CASSLTSGTYNEQFF.

This chain joins TRBV10-3 and TRBJ2-2, with 7 positions matching TRBD1. The germline CDR1 and CDR2 sequences are ENHRY and SYGVKD. The CDR3 has 15 residues. The V and J ends lost 11 bases and 4 bases, in that order; junction bases with no gene match: 13. DNA for the CDR3: TGTGCCGCCCGCTCGGCAGGGGGTGGCACCGGGGAGCTGTTTTTT. It yields the protein CAARSAGGGTGELFF.

The CDR3 nucleotides are TGTGCCAGCTCACAGCCGGGACTGACTGCCTACGAGCAGTACTTC. This translates into CASSQPGLTAYEQYF. V usage is TRBV18 and J usage is TRBJ2-7; TRBD2 might be the D (6 bases). V dropped 4 bases and J dropped 2 bases, with 15 bases sitting between them. The CDR3 covers 15 residues. Germline V gene data show CDR1 as KGHSH and CDR2 as LQKENI.

The chain couples TRBV7-2 to TRBJ2-7; D is uncertain. Trimming stripped 1 base from V and 3 bases from J, with 10 bases between. The V gene's germline CDR1 is SGHTA and CDR2 FQGNSA. CDR3 length: 14 residues. DNA for the CDR3: TGTGCCAGCAGCTTAGGGGGAAACCGCTACGAGCAGTACTTC. Translation gives CASSLGGNRYEQYF.